Given below is one T cell receptor (beta chain) in context. Its antigen is as yet unknown. The data are from a study of cytomegalovirus exposure and HLA in healthy donors. Study-level background: In a later analysis, it was reported that the roughly 130 validation repertoires had been produced on the same platform as the 666 repertoires belonging to the first cohort.

Libraries were prepared by immunoSEQ multiplex PCR; TCRdb keeps only in-frame clonotypes and omits some of them. The repertoire has over 60,000 clones, approximately 96% of them found once; the top ten carry 4.5%. General study findings and limits: The study listed approximately 160 cytomegalovirus-associated TCR beta chains. The majority of TCR sequences were rare, yet some public TCRs appeared in many donors.

V was trimmed by 0 bases and J by 2 bases, leaving 9 bases between them. The CDR3 totals 14 residues. Germline V CDR1 and CDR2: SGDLS, YYNGEE. Sequencing was performed on PBMCs. The chain combines TRBV9 with TRBJ2-7; D gene ambiguous. This sequence was found in a woman aged 18-30 years in good health and CMV-seropositive. The CDR3 protein is CASSVGWRTYEQYF. CDR3 in DNA: TGTGCCAGCAGCGTAGGGTGGCGGACCTACGAGCAGTACTTC.